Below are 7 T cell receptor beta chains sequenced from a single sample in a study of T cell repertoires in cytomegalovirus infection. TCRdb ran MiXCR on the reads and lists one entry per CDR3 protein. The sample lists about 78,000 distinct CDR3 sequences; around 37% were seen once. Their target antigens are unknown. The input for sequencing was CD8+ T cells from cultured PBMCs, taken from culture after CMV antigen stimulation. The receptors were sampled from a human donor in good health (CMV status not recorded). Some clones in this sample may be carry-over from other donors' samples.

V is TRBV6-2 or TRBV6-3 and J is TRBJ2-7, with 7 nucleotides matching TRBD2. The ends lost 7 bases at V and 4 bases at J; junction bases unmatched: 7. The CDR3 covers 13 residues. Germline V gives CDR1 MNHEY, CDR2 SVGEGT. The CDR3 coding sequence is TGTGCCAGCAACTTATCCGGGAGGTACGAGCAGTACTTC. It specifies CASNLSGRYEQYF.

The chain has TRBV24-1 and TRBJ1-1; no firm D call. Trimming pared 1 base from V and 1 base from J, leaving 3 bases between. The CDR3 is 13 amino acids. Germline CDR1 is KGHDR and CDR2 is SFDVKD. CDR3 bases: TGTGCCACCAGTGATTTTTCGAACACTGAAGCTTTCTTT. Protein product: CATSDFSNTEAFF.

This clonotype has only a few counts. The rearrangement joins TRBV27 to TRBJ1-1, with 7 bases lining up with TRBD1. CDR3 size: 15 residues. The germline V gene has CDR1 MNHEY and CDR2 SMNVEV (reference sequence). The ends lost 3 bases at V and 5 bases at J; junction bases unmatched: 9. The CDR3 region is CASSFSGTAVTEAFF. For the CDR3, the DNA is TGTGCCAGCAGTTTTTCCGGGACAGCAGTGACTGAAGCTTTCTTT.

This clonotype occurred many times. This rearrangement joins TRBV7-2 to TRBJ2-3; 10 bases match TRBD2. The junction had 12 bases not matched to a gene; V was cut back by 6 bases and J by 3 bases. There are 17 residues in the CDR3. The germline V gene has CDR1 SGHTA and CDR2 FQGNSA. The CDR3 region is CASSPAVSSGGTDTQYF. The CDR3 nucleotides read TGTGCCAGCAGTCCTGCCGTGTCTAGCGGGGGTACAGATACGCAGTATTTT.

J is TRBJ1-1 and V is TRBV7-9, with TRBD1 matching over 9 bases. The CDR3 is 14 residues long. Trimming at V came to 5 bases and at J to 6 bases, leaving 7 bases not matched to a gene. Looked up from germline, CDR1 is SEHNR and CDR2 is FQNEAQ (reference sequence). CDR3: CASSPGTGIPEAFF. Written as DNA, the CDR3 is TGTGCCAGCAGCCCCGGGACAGGGATACCTGAAGCTTTCTTT.

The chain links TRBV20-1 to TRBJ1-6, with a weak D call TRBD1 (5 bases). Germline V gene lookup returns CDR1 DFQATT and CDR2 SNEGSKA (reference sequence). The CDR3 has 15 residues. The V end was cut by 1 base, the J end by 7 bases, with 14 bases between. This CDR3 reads CSARVDRLPNSPLHF. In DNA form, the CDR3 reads TGCAGTGCTAGAGTCGACAGACTCCCAAATTCACCCCTCCACTTT.

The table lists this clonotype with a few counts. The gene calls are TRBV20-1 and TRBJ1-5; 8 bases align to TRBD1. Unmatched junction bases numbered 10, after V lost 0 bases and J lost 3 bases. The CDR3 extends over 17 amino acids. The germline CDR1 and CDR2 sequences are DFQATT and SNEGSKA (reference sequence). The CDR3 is CSARDHDRGRNNQPQHF. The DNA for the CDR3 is TGCAGTGCTAGAGATCACGACAGGGGCAGGAACAATCAGCCCCAGCATTTT.